This T cell receptor beta chain was retrieved from a study of blood T cell repertoires in COVID-19. Overall study: Sources were T cells, B-cell-depleted T cells, or PBMCs; the material itself was cDNA or gDNA.

Measured with immunoSEQ multiplex PCR; TCRdb has only the in-frame clones, and not every one. The sample yields about 160,000 clones, around 74% seen once. The ends lost 6 bases at V and 5 bases at J; junction bases unmatched: 10. Germline V CDR1 and CDR2: MNHEY, SVGAGI. The CDR3 consists of 15 residues. This receptor was taken from a woman aged 55-69 years with COVID-19, enrolled during active disease. Specimen: peripheral blood. The rearrangement uses TRBV6-5 and TRBJ1-3, with 7 bases that match TRBD1. CDR3 sequence: CASSHPGQIRNTIYF. The CDR3 nucleotides are TGTGCCAGCAGCCATCCGGGACAGATTAGAAACACCATATATTTT.